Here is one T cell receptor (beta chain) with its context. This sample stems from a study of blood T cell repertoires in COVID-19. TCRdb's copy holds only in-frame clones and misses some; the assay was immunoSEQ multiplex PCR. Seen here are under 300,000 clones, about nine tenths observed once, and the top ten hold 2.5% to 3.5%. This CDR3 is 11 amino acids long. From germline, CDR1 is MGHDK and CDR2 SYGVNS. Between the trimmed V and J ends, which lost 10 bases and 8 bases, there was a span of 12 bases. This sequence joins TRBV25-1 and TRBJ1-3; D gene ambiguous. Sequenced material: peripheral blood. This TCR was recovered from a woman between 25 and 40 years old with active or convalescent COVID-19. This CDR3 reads CATTPGDTIYF. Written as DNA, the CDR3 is TGTGCCACCACTCCCGGGGACACCATATATTTT.